The T cell receptor (beta chain) described here comes from a study of blood T cell repertoires in COVID-19. Trimming stripped 0 bases from V and 5 bases from J, with 19 bases between. This CDR3 is 17 amino acids long. Germline V gene data show CDR1 as LGHDT and CDR2 as YNNKEL (reference sequence). In the authors' workflow: Counts of nucleated cells, estimated from reference gene primer amplification, were obtained. Assay: immunoSEQ multiplex PCR; the TCRdb copy retains only in-frame clones and omits some. V, J and clone size are those of that table, while D and trimming were read from the DNA. The top ten clones hold approximately 2.6% of a sample with just over 250,000 clones, about 91% of them seen once.

The receptor was isolated from a young adult with COVID-19, enrolled during active disease. Specimen: peripheral blood. V is TRBV3-1 (or the pseudogene TRBV3-2) and J is TRBJ2-5; D is unclear. The chain's CDR3 is CASSQDLSVLVAETQYF. The CDR3 DNA is TGTGCCAGCAGCCAAGATCTTTCGGTCCTAGTTGCGGAGACCCAGTACTTC.